One and the same sample provided the 18 T cell receptor beta chains below, sequenced in a study of blood T cells in healthy people across ages. Combining a sample-barcoded 5' primer with a J-beta primer mix, a second PCR ran for about 7 to 11 cycles. TCRdb re-analysed the 5' RACE reads in MiXCR, keeping a single row per CDR3 protein. The sample shows 1.5 million to 2 million distinct CDR3 sequences, about 50% of them seen only once. Sequencing was done on a sample of blood. The receptors originated from a middle-aged woman in good health.

The rearrangement uses TRBV5-1 and TRBJ2-3; 14 bases are a match to TRBD2. Germline V gene sequence: CDR1 SGHRS, CDR2 YFSETQ. CDR3 length: 14 amino acids. V lost 4 bases, J lost 8 bases, and 3 bases stayed unmatched. CDR3 nucleotide sequence: TGCGCCAGCAGCATGGGACTAGCGGGGGTTACGCAGTATTTT. Protein sequence: CASSMGLAGVTQYF. Complete variable domain (other parts from reference TRBV5-1 and TRBJ2-3): KAGVTQTPRYLIKTRGQQVTLSCSPISGHRSVSWYQQTPGQGLQFLFEYFSETQRNKGNFPGRFSGRQFSNSRSEMNVSTLELGDSALYLCASSMGLAGVTQYFGPGTRLTVL.

The chain uses TRBV20-1 and TRBJ1-2; D remains ambiguous. The ends were cut back, 4 bases at V and 0 bases at J, with 21 bases in the middle. CDR1 and CDR2 from the germline V gene are DFQATT and SNEGSKA (reference sequence). The CDR3 sequence is 17 residues long. The CDR3 reads CSATKPDPRETNYGYTF. The DNA for the CDR3 is TGCAGTGCTACTAAACCGGATCCCCGGGAAACTAACTATGGCTACACCTTC.

CDR3 DNA: TGTGCCAGCAGCATAAGGACTAGCGGGACGGGAGAGACCCAGTACTTC. Translating it yields CASSIRTSGTGETQYF. The rearrangement joins TRBV7-8 to TRBJ2-7, with 12 bases matching TRBD2. TRBJ2-5 matches the DNA end more closely, so the J call is doubtful. Germline-derived CDR1 and CDR2 are SGHVS and FQNEAQ. The CDR3 extends over 16 amino acids.

This clonotype was counted only a few times. CDR3 sequence: CASSLGLGTQYF. The CDR3 region has the DNA TGTGCCAGCAGCTTAGGGTTGGGGACCCAGTACTTC. The chain combines TRBV7-2 with TRBJ2-7; unclear D gene. Near its end, the DNA agrees better with TRBJ2-5, so the J call may be wrong. The germline V gene has CDR1 SGHTA and CDR2 FQGNSA. The CDR3 is 12 amino acids.

Remarks on this clonotype: The junction departs from the called germline gene at one end, perhaps through a read error. The CDR3 is CASSIARGGAVNEQYF. CDR3 DNA: TGTGCCAGCAGCATAGCTCGGGGGGGGGCCGTCAATGAGCAGTACTTC. This chain connects TRBV7-2 to TRBJ2-7; 8 bases are a match to TRBD2. CDR3 length: 16 amino acids. Germline V CDR1 and CDR2: SGHTA, FQGNSA.

This clonotype was observed a handful of times. The V gene is TRBV27, the J gene TRBJ1-2, with D possibly being TRBD1 (5 bases). This CDR3 region has 13 residues. The V end lost 7 bases, the J end lost 8 bases, and 17 bases lay between the germline ends. CDR1 and CDR2 from the germline V gene are MNHEY and SMNVEV (reference sequence). The CDR3, as DNA: TGTGCCAGCACTGGGGCAGGGTACTCCGGCTACACCTTC. It translates to CASTGAGYSGYTF.

The genes are TRBV25-1 and TRBJ1-4; D is undetermined. Germline values: CDR1 MGHDK, CDR2 SYGVNS. This CDR3 is 15 amino acids long. V was trimmed by 3 bases and J by 2 bases, leaving 10 bases between them. The CDR3 DNA reads TGTGCCAGCAGTGAGACTACCTGGACTAATGAAAAACTGTTTTTT. Translating it yields CASSETTWTNEKLFF.

The chain joins TRBV28 to TRBJ1-1; D gene ambiguous. CDR1 and CDR2 from the germline V gene are MDHEN and SYDVKM. V gave up 7 bases and J gave up 1 base, with 16 bases separating them. The CDR3 is 15 residues long. CDR3 protein: CASTPVPVANTEAFF. The CDR3 DNA reads as TGTGCCAGCACCCCGGTCCCGGTTGCGAACACTGAAGCTTTCTTT.

The chain is built from TRBV27 and TRBJ2-3; D unclear. Germline CDR1 and CDR2: MNHEY and SMNVEV (reference sequence). The CDR3 has 14 amino acids. V was trimmed by 3 bases and J by 4 bases, leaving 11 bases between them. As DNA, the CDR3 is TGTGCCAGCAGTTTGCTACTAACGGCAGATACGCAGTATTTT. Translating it yields CASSLLLTADTQYF.

The table lists this clonotype with a few counts. This chain joins TRBV6-2 or TRBV6-3 and TRBJ2-6; D ambiguous. Trimming pared 9 bases from V and 0 bases from J, leaving 12 bases between. This CDR3 spans 15 amino acids. CDR1 MNHEY and CDR2 SVGEGT come from the germline V gene. In DNA, the CDR3 is TGTGCCAGTTTGTTTCGTAACTCTGGGGCCAACGTCCTGACTTTC. This encodes CASLFRNSGANVLTF.

This clonotype was found a few times. The CDR3: CASSKGDTQYF. The CDR3 DNA is TGCGCCAGCAGTAAAGGGGATACGCAGTATTTT. The V and J genes are TRBV4-3 and TRBJ2-3, with D uncertain. CDR3 length: 11 amino acids. Germline V gene lookup returns CDR1 LGHNA and CDR2 YSLEER. Trimming removed 6 bases from V and 6 bases from J, with 7 bases in between.

This chain uses TRBV19 with TRBJ1-5; no reliable D call. Germline loops: CDR1 LNHDA, CDR2 SQIVND (reference sequence). Trimming removed 3 bases from V and 1 base from J, with 10 bases in between. The CDR3 totals 15 residues. The CDR3 protein is CASSMGSGSNQPQHF. In DNA form, the CDR3 reads TGTGCCAGTAGTATGGGGTCGGGGAGCAATCAGCCCCAGCATTTT. The entire variable domain, with the rest obtained from reference TRBV19 and TRBJ1-5, is as follows: DGGITQSPKYLFRKEGQNVTLSCEQNLNHDAMYWYRQDPGQGLRLIYYSQIVNDFQKGDIAEGYSVSREKKESFPLTVTSAQKNPTAFYLCASSMGSGSNQPQHFGDGTRLSIL.

The gene calls are TRBV7-9 and TRBJ2-6; D ambiguous. CDR3 length: 18 amino acids. V was clipped by 5 bases and J by 2 bases, with 19 bases between them. Germline loops: CDR1 SEHNR, CDR2 FQNEAQ (reference sequence). The CDR3 region has the DNA TGTGCCAGCAGCCCCCAGATGGGTCTGGGTGCTGGGGCCAACGTCCTGACTTTC. This translates into CASSPQMGLGAGANVLTF.

V and J are TRBV5-1 and TRBJ2-5; TRBD1 matches at 9 bases. V trimming: 5 bases; J trimming: 2 bases; junction bases outside the gene matches: 7. The CDR3 consists of 15 residues. Per germline, CDR1 SGHRS and CDR2 YFSETQ. CDR3 sequence (DNA): TGCGCCAGCAGAAACCCGGGGACAGGGCAAGAGACCCAGTACTTC. This translates into CASRNPGTGQETQYF.

This rearrangement joins TRBV7-8 to TRBJ2-3, with 9 nucleotides matching TRBD2. The length of the CDR3 is 17 residues. With 0 bases clipped from V and 5 bases from J, the junction kept 9 bases outside the gene matches. The germline V gene encodes CDR1 SGHVS and CDR2 FQNEAQ. CDR3 sequence reads: CASSLAVLAGREDTQYF. The CDR3 nucleotides read TGTGCCAGCAGCTTAGCTGTGCTAGCGGGGCGGGAAGATACGCAGTATTTT.

CDR3: CASSQSNSYEQYF. The CDR3 DNA reads as TGTGCCAGCAGCCAATCCAACAGCTACGAGCAGTACTTC. The chain uses TRBV14 and TRBJ2-4; D call uncertain. The tail of the sequence fits TRBJ2-7 better, so the J call may be wrong. The CDR3 runs to 13 residues. CDR1 is SGHDN and CDR2 is FVKESK in the germline V gene.

The count of this clonotype is one. CDR3 nucleotides: TGTGCCAGCAGCTCTAACATAGGGACCGAGGATGAAGAAAAACTGTTTTTT. Residues: CASSSNIGTEDEEKLFF. The chain carries TRBV6-2 or TRBV6-3 and TRBJ1-4; tentatively, D is TRBD1 (5 bases). V dropped 6 bases and J dropped 8 bases, with 25 bases sitting between them. CDR3 length: 17 amino acids. CDR1 is MNHEY and CDR2 is SVGEGT in the germline V gene.

A remark on this clonotype: A read error may be the cause here, since a much bigger clone is one base away. The rearrangement uses TRBV11-2 and TRBJ2-6; TRBD1 is a possible D gene (6 bases). The CDR3 loop spans 17 amino acids. Germline V gives CDR1 SGHAT, CDR2 FQNNGV. CDR3 amino acids: CASSRDRSSSGANVRTF. In nucleotides, the CDR3 is TGTGCCAGCAGCAGAGACAGGTCTAGCTCTGGGGCCAACGTCCGGACTTTC.